Listed below are T cell receptor beta chains from one sample, sequenced in a study of blood T cell repertoires in COVID-19. Produced via immunoSEQ multiplex PCR; TCRdb's table is partial and in-frame only. Among about 74,000 clones listed, approximately 84% were seen once. The sequenced sample consisted of peripheral blood. The source of these receptors is a man in his 70s with acute or convalescent COVID-19. Each CDR3 is given with its conserved first and last residue. Fields, in order: V gene, D gene, J gene, clone size, CDR3 protein, CDR3 DNA. The D gene is left open where the match is weak. Clone size appears in some rows only: once, few, many, or a class for an expanded clone.

V: TRBV28
D: -
J: TRBJ2-1
size: -
CDR3: CASEGRSYNEQFF
DNA: TGTGCCAGCGAGGGTCGGTCCTACAATGAGCAGTTCTTC

V: TRBV14
D: TRBD2
J: TRBJ2-5
size: -
CDR3: CASSQVGSGASRGTQYF
DNA: TGTGCCAGCAGCCAAGTGGGTAGCGGGGCGTCCCGGGGCACCCAGTACTTC

V: TRBV5-4
D: -
J: TRBJ1-4
size: -
CDR3: CASSVTGATNEKLFF
DNA: TGTGCCAGCAGCGTGACAGGTGCAACTAATGAAAAACTGTTTTTT

V: TRBV15
D: -
J: TRBJ1-5
size: -
CDR3: CATSPFGGSDQPQHF
DNA: TGTGCCACCAGCCCCTTCGGGGGGTCCGATCAGCCCCAGCATTTT

V: TRBV4-1
D: -
J: TRBJ2-3
size: -
CDR3: CASSPRDSRSTDTQYF
DNA: TGCGCCAGCAGCCCCAGGGACTCCCGAAGCACAGATACGCAGTATTTT

V: TRBV5-6
D: TRBD2
J: TRBJ2-5
size: -
CDR3: CASSLRGSGPDQETQYF
DNA: TGTGCCAGCAGCTTGAGAGGTAGCGGGCCTGACCAAGAGACCCAGTACTTC

V: TRBV7-2
D: TRBD2
J: TRBJ2-7
size: -
CDR3: CASSYLGGGTSYEQYF
DNA: TGTGCCAGCAGCTACCTTGGGGGGGGAACCTCCTACGAGCAGTACTTC

V: TRBV11-3
D: TRBD2
J: TRBJ2-2
size: once
CDR3: CASSLTGTRNTGELFF
DNA: TGTGCCAGCAGCTTAACCGGGACTAGGAACACCGGGGAGCTGTTTTTT

V: TRBV28
D: -
J: TRBJ1-1
size: -
CDR3: CASSLIQTNTEAFF
DNA: TGTGCCAGCAGTTTGATACAGACGAACACTGAAGCTTTCTTT

V: TRBV15
D: TRBD2
J: TRBJ2-5
size: -
CDR3: CATSRGSGGETQYF
DNA: TGTGCCACCAGCAGGGGGAGCGGGGGAGAGACCCAGTACTTC

V: TRBV5-1
D: TRBD2
J: TRBJ2-1
size: -
CDR3: CASSLTLAGGRNEQFF
DNA: TGCGCCAGCAGCTTGACACTAGCGGGGGGGCGAAATGAGCAGTTCTTC

V: TRBV11-2
D: -
J: TRBJ1-1
size: -
CDR3: CASSLDSEAFF
DNA: TGTGCCAGCAGCTTAGATAGTGAAGCTTTCTTT

V: TRBV15
D: TRBD1
J: TRBJ1-6
size: -
CDR3: CATSDRPGTANSPLHF
DNA: TGTGCCACCAGCGATCGCCCCGGGACAGCTAATTCACCCCTCCACTTT

V: TRBV14
D: -
J: TRBJ2-5
size: few
CDR3: CASSQDRGRQETQYF
DNA: TGTGCCAGCAGCCAAGATCGTGGCAGACAAGAGACCCAGTACTTC

V: TRBV12-3/TRBV12-4
D: -
J: TRBJ2-7
size: -
CDR3: CATQGLTYEQYF
DNA: TGTGCCACACAGGGCTTAACCTACGAGCAGTACTTC

V: TRBV9
D: -
J: TRBJ2-2
size: few
CDR3: CASSPSAGELFF
DNA: TGTGCCAGCAGCCCCTCGGCCGGGGAGCTGTTTTTT

V: TRBV28
D: TRBD2
J: TRBJ2-1
size: once
CDR3: CASKSGGPSYNEQFF
DNA: TGTGCCAGCAAATCGGGGGGTCCTTCCTACAATGAGCAGTTCTTC

V: TRBV13
D: -
J: TRBJ1-6
size: -
CDR3: CASSLVRTSSPLHF
DNA: TGTGCCAGCAGCTTAGTTAGAACCTCTTCACCCCTCCACTTT

V: TRBV18
D: -
J: TRBJ2-5
size: -
CDR3: CASSRGPQETQYF
DNA: TGTGCCAGCTCACGCGGCCCCCAAGAGACCCAGTACTTC

V: TRBV28
D: -
J: TRBJ1-3
size: -
CDR3: CASSPPGGRGNTIYF
DNA: TGTGCCAGCAGCCCCCCCGGGGGACGGGGAAACACCATATATTTT

V: TRBV28
D: -
J: TRBJ1-2
size: -
CDR3: CASSLIGEGYTF
DNA: TGTGCCAGCAGTTTAATCGGGGAGGGCTACACCTTC

V: TRBV3-1/TRBV3-2
D: -
J: TRBJ2-7
size: few
CDR3: CASSQGQGSSYEQYF
DNA: TGTGCCAGCAGCCAAGGTCAGGGTAGCTCCTACGAGCAGTACTTC

V: TRBV28
D: TRBD2
J: TRBJ2-3
size: -
CDR3: CASSPSGPFGGDTQYF
DNA: TGTGCCAGCAGTCCTAGCGGGCCCTTTGGTGGAGATACGCAGTATTTT

V: TRBV30
D: -
J: TRBJ2-7
size: -
CDR3: CAWSPPRRRSYEQYF
DNA: TGTGCCTGGAGTCCCCCCCGCAGGCGCTCCTACGAGCAGTACTTC

V: TRBV11-3
D: TRBD2
J: TRBJ2-1
size: -
CDR3: CASSLAGGPYNEQFF
DNA: TGTGCCAGCAGCCTAGCGGGAGGGCCTTACAATGAGCAGTTCTTC

V: TRBV5-4
D: TRBD2
J: TRBJ2-7
size: -
CDR3: CASSFGREGRYEQYF
DNA: TGTGCCAGCAGCTTCGGACGGGAGGGGCGCTACGAGCAGTACTTC

V: TRBV5-1
D: -
J: TRBJ1-1
size: -
CDR3: CASSTRLNTEAFF
DNA: TGCGCCAGCAGCACGCGGCTGAACACTGAAGCTTTCTTT

V: TRBV2
D: -
J: TRBJ2-7
size: -
CDR3: CAGRTDSYEQYF
DNA: TGTGCCGGGCGGACAGACTCCTACGAGCAGTACTTC

V: TRBV3-1/TRBV3-2
D: -
J: TRBJ1-1
size: -
CDR3: CATTGDGTTEAFF
DNA: TGTGCCACGACAGGAGATGGTACCACTGAAGCTTTCTTT

V: TRBV6-5
D: -
J: TRBJ1-3
size: -
CDR3: CASSYSLGNTIYF
DNA: TGTGCCAGCAGTTACTCCCTCGGAAACACCATATATTTT

V: TRBV19
D: -
J: TRBJ1-1
size: -
CDR3: CASSIKRVGTEAFF
DNA: TGTGCCAGTAGTATAAAGAGGGTAGGAACTGAAGCTTTCTTT

V: TRBV7-8
D: -
J: TRBJ1-1
size: -
CDR3: CASSLSYTEAFF
DNA: TGTGCCAGCAGCCTTTCTTACACTGAAGCTTTCTTT

V: TRBV6-2/TRBV6-3
D: TRBD2
J: TRBJ2-5
size: once
CDR3: CASSYIGGAYQETQYF
DNA: TGTGCCAGCAGTTACATCGGGGGGGCTTACCAAGAGACCCAGTACTTC

V: TRBV5-1
D: -
J: TRBJ1-3
size: -
CDR3: CASSLGSDTIYF
DNA: TGCGCCAGCAGCTTGGGGTCGGACACCATATATTTT

V: TRBV19
D: -
J: TRBJ2-2
size: -
CDR3: CASSIGPGDTGELFF
DNA: TGTGCCAGTAGTATAGGACCTGGAGACACCGGGGAGCTGTTTTTT

V: TRBV6-2/TRBV6-3
D: TRBD1
J: TRBJ2-7
size: -
CDR3: CASSYSMTGAAWEQYF
DNA: TGTGCCAGCAGTTACTCGATGACAGGGGCCGCATGGGAGCAGTACTTC

V: TRBV18
D: TRBD2
J: TRBJ2-1
size: few
CDR3: CASSPKGAGANEYNEQFF
DNA: TGTGCCAGCTCACCTAAGGGAGCGGGAGCCAATGAATACAATGAGCAGTTCTTC

V: TRBV5-1
D: -
J: TRBJ2-1
size: -
CDR3: CASSLEQGSYNEQFF
DNA: TGCGCCAGCAGCTTGGAACAGGGTTCCTACAATGAGCAGTTCTTC

V: TRBV5-1
D: TRBD1
J: TRBJ2-2
size: -
CDR3: CASSFQGEGTGELFF
DNA: TGCGCCAGCAGCTTCCAGGGGGAAGGGACCGGGGAGCTGTTTTTT

V: TRBV3-1/TRBV3-2
D: -
J: TRBJ2-2
size: few
CDR3: CASSQDGGEWNTGELFF
DNA: TGTGCCAGCAGCCAAGACGGAGGGGAGTGGAACACCGGGGAGCTGTTTTTT

V: TRBV29-1
D: -
J: TRBJ2-5
size: -
CDR3: CSEIQGQETQYF
DNA: TGCAGCGAGATACAGGGTCAAGAGACCCAGTACTTC

V: TRBV7-9
D: -
J: TRBJ2-3
size: -
CDR3: CASSLRTDTQYF
DNA: TGTGCCAGCAGCTTGAGGACAGATACGCAGTATTTT

V: TRBV6-5
D: -
J: TRBJ1-1
size: -
CDR3: CASTGTPNTEAFF
DNA: TGTGCCAGCACCGGGACACCGAACACTGAAGCTTTCTTT

V: TRBV28
D: -
J: TRBJ1-2
size: -
CDR3: CASRPGGSEYGYTF
DNA: TGTGCCAGCAGGCCGGGAGGGTCGGAGTATGGCTACACCTTC

V: TRBV5-6
D: -
J: TRBJ1-5
size: once
CDR3: CASSLGRHNNQPQHF
DNA: TGTGCCAGCAGCTTGGGAAGACACAACAATCAGCCCCAGCATTTT